This T cell receptor beta chain is from a study of T cell clones after liver transplantation. About the research overall: Third-party-reactive TCRbeta sequences from pre-transplant mixed lymphocyte reactions served as antigen-independent comparators. Three of eight recipients were HCV-positive; others had non-autoimmune, non-viral indications. Study-level points and caveats: Post-transplant time points were not standardized, so conclusions are preliminary.

Trimming took 3 bases from V and 8 from J; bases not matched to a gene: 11. CDR3 size: 15 residues. CDR1 and CDR2 from the germline V gene are MGHDK and SYGVNS. The count of this clone is one. Its antigen is as yet unknown. The table came from immunoSEQ multiplex PCR; TCRdb's copy has only in-frame clones and leaves some out. The top ten clones hold less than 10% of a sample with approximately 51,000 clones, 65% to 80% of them seen once. The receptor comes from a human patient who received a liver transplant. Some T cells may be the graft donor's. Here the sequenced sample was CD4+ T cells from blood, taken around 4.5 years after liver transplant. The rearrangement links TRBV25-1 to TRBJ2-3; 7 bases align to TRBD2. The CDR3 DNA reads TGTGCCAGCAGTGAGGGGGGGGTCGCCTCAGGTACGCAGTATTTT. Translation: CASSEGGVASGTQYF.